This TCR beta chain was recorded in a study of cytomegalovirus exposure and HLA in healthy donors. Study details: From roughly 180 million T cells, an earlier analysis saw approximately 110 million unique TCR beta sequences.

The PCR had 60 Vbeta and 13 Jbeta primers. Original processing methods: In a later analysis, the count reached 76 million or so unique TCR beta chains, with about 12 million shared. TCRdb's table, derived via immunoSEQ multiplex PCR, lists solely in-frame clones and lacks some. The V and J calls and clone size come from that table; D and trimming were worked out from the DNA. The sample consists of some 71,000 clones, around 76% of them appearing once. Broader study findings: Immune exposure information available was restricted to CMV serostatus. Roughly even sequencing depth across donors was the assumption behind the presence/absence analyses.

V lost 4 bases, J lost 0 bases, and 15 bases lay in between. The germline V gene encodes CDR1 MDHEN and CDR2 SYDVKM. The CDR3 runs to 16 residues. To note about this clone: Antigen unknown.

Sequencing used PBMCs. J is TRBJ1-2 and V is TRBV28, with D perhaps matching TRBD1 (5 bases). The clonotype originates from a man younger than 30 in good health and CMV-seronegative. DNA for the CDR3: TGTGCCAGCAGTTCCCCGACAGTCCTAGCTAACTATGGCTACACCTTC. This encodes CASSSPTVLANYGYTF.